This TCR beta chain derives from a study of blood T cell repertoires in COVID-19. The table came from immunoSEQ multiplex PCR; TCRdb's copy has only in-frame clones and leaves some out. The data hold hundreds of thousands of clones, with approximately 90% observed a single time. With V trimmed by 5 bases and J by 1 base, 4 bases remained unmatched. The germline gives CDR1 KGHSH, CDR2 LQKENI. The CDR3 is 15 amino acids. Input material: PBMCs or T cells enriched from blood (not recorded which). The rearrangement joins TRBV18 to TRBJ1-1; 10 nucleotides agree with TRBD1. The clonotype was recovered from a man in his forties who had recovered from COVID-19. DNA for the CDR3: TGTGCCAGCTCATCCGGGACAGGGGCGAACACTGAAGCTTTCTTT. Protein: CASSSGTGANTEAFF.